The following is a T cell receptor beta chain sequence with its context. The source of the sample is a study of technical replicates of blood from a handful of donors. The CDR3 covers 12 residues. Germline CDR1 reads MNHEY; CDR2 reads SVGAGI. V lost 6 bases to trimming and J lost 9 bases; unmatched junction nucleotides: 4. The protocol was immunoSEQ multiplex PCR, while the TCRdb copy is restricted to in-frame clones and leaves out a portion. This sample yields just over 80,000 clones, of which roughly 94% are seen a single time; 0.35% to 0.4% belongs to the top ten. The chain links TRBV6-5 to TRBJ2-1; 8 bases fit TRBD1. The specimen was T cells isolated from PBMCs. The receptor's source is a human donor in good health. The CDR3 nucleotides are TGTGCCAGCAGCCGGGACAGGTCTGAGCAGTTCTTC. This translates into CASSRDRSEQFF.